This T cell receptor (beta chain) was identified during a study of beta chain features in type 1 diabetes. Findings and caveats of the study: Within each of all four CD4+ subsets, Type 1 diabetes patients had TCRB CDR3s that were moderately but significantly shorter. Small HLA sub-analyses could not settle whether HLA shapes TCRB rearrangement.

Trimming took 6 bases from V and 0 from J; bases not matched to a gene: 4. Germline loops: CDR1 MNHNS, CDR2 SASEGT. The CDR3 has 15 residues. Every sorted population was more than 95% pure. Concerning this clone: Its antigen is unknown. Other nucleotide sequences in the sample specify the same CDR3.

Every isolated RNA sample was fully reverse transcribed, so sequencing captured expressed TCRB transcripts. TCRdb's copy holds only in-frame clones and misses some; the assay was immunoSEQ multiplex PCR. Of hundreds of thousands of clones detected, less than 20% appear once; the ten largest clones hold about 0.087%. Specimen: naive CD4+ T cells from blood. The chain links TRBV6-1 to TRBJ2-1; 8 bases are shared with TRBD2. The receptor was isolated from a man aged 18-30 years in good health. The CDR3 coding sequence is TGTGCCAGCAGGGTCAGCGGGAGCTCCTACAATGAGCAGTTCTTC. Translating it yields CASRVSGSSYNEQFF.